Below, 7 T cell receptor beta chains from the same sample are listed, as sequenced in a study of cytomegalovirus exposure and HLA in healthy donors. 13 Jbeta primers and 60 Vbeta primers were used for the PCR. Using immunoSEQ multiplex PCR, the repertoire was profiled, and TCRdb retains in-frame clones only, with some absent. The sample records approximately 67,000 clones, 75% to 90% being singletons. Sequenced: PBMCs. All receptors derive from a woman between 25 and 40 years old in good health and CMV-seropositive.

The V call is TRBV7-9, the J call TRBJ2-7; D is uncertain. Germline-derived CDR1 and CDR2 are SEHNR and FQNEAQ (reference sequence). V was trimmed by 2 bases and J by 3 bases, leaving 11 bases between them. The CDR3 spans 14 residues. The CDR3 DNA reads as TGTGCCAGCAGCTTACAAGAGTTGAGCTACGAGCAGTACTTC. Its protein product is CASSLQELSYEQYF. Drawing the rest from reference TRBV7-9 and TRBJ2-7, the complete variable domain is DTGVSQNPRHKITKRGQNVTFRCDPISEHNRLYWYRQTLGQGPEFLTYFQNEAQLEKSRLLSDRFSAERPKGSFSTLEIQRTEQGDSAMYLCASSLQELSYEQYFGPGTRLTVT.

The V and J genes are TRBV5-1 and TRBJ2-1; 8 bases are shared with TRBD2. The germline gives CDR1 SGHRS, CDR2 YFSETQ. J lost 4 bases, V lost 5 bases, and 8 bases had no gene match. The CDR3 runs 15 residues. CDR3 nucleotide sequence: TGCGCCAGCAGGGTAGCGGGAAGGGGATACAATGAGCAGTTCTTC. Its protein is CASRVAGRGYNEQFF.

This chain links TRBV27 with TRBJ1-5; 9 bases map to TRBD1. V was clipped by 5 bases and J by 5 bases; unmatched bases: 4. The germline V gene has CDR1 MNHEY and CDR2 SMNVEV (reference sequence). This CDR3 has 14 amino acids. This chain's CDR3 is CASSDGTGHQPQHF. The CDR3, as DNA: TGTGCCAGCAGTGATGGGACAGGGCATCAGCCCCAGCATTTT.

This rearrangement joins TRBV5-1 to TRBJ2-1; 10 nucleotides line up with TRBD2. The V segment lost 0 bases and the J segment 6 bases; nucleotides outside the gene matches: 6. There are 16 residues in the CDR3. Per the germline V gene, CDR1 is SGHRS and CDR2 is YFSETQ. CDR3 amino acids: CASSLELAGMGNEQFF. The CDR3 coding sequence is TGCGCCAGCAGCTTGGAACTAGCGGGGATGGGCAATGAGCAGTTCTTC.

The chain has TRBV18 and TRBJ1-5; no definite D call. CDR1 and CDR2 from the germline V gene are KGHSH and LQKENI. Between the trimmed V and J ends, which lost 9 bases and 0 bases, there was a span of 9 bases. The CDR3 covers 13 residues. CDR3 coding DNA: TGTGCCAGTCGGACTCCTAGCAATCAGCCCCAGCATTTT. Its protein product is CASRTPSNQPQHF.

This sequence joins TRBV6-5 and TRBJ1-5; D gene uncertain. There are 14 residues in the CDR3. V was pared by 6 bases and J by 0 bases, with 9 bases between. Germline CDR1 reads MNHEY; CDR2 reads SVGAGI. In DNA form, the CDR3 reads TGTGCCAGCAGGGGCATGTATAGCAATCAGCCCCAGCATTTT. Its translation is CASRGMYSNQPQHF.

This chain uses TRBV2 with TRBJ1-1; D gene ambiguous. Per the germline V gene, CDR1 is SNHLY and CDR2 is FYNNEI. The CDR3 loop spans 13 amino acids. Deletions cut 10 bases from V and 5 bases from J, with 17 bases between. CDR3 coding DNA: TGTGCCACGAGAACGGGTGGGTCTACTGAAGCTTTCTTT. This gives the protein CATRTGGSTEAFF.